Below are 30 T cell receptor beta chains sequenced from a single sample in a study of long-term antiretroviral therapy in people with HIV. This was the immunoSEQ v3.0 assay at survey level. Data came from immunoSEQ multiplex PCR; TCRdb stores just in-frame clones and leaves some out. The table records around 4,500 clones, about 88% of them present only once. The specimen was unsorted PBMCs, collected 1.3 years after starting antiretroviral therapy. The receptors derive from a woman in her forties or fifties with HIV.

The chain carries TRBV6-1 and TRBJ2-7; D ambiguous. The CDR3 contains 12 residues. Trimming left V 6 bases short and J 1 base short, with 7 bases between. Per germline, CDR1 MNHNS and CDR2 SASEGT. The CDR3 loop is CASSRHSYEQYF. CDR3 sequence (DNA): TGTGCCAGCAGCCGACATTCCTACGAGCAGTACTTC.

The V and J genes are TRBV6-4 and TRBJ2-2; D is unclear. V shed 6 bases and J shed 6 bases, with 14 bases lying between them. Germline CDR1 reads MRHNA; CDR2 reads SNTAGT. The CDR3 has 14 residues. The DNA of the CDR3 is TGTGCCAGCAGCTCCCAAGGTTTTGCCGGGGAGCTGTTTTTT. It translates to CASSSQGFAGELFF.

The V gene is TRBV4-1, the J gene TRBJ2-6; no clear D gene. Germline CDR1 MGHRA, CDR2 YSYEKL. V was shortened by 0 bases and J by 2 bases, with 5 bases between the two germline ends. This CDR3 is 15 amino acids long. The CDR3 spells CASSQEVTGANVLTF. CDR3 DNA sequence: TGCGCCAGCAGCCAAGAAGTTACTGGGGCCAACGTCCTGACTTTC.

This chain uses TRBV9 with TRBJ2-5; 7 nucleotides line up with TRBD1. Germline-derived CDR1 and CDR2 are SGDLS and YYNGEE. The CDR3 is made up of 15 amino acids. V was clipped by 4 bases and J by 5 bases; unmatched bases: 11. CDR3 sequence: CASSNRGSVEETQYF. The DNA for the CDR3 is TGTGCCAGCAGCAACAGGGGATCGGTCGAGGAGACCCAGTACTTC. The variable domain in full, completed from reference TRBV9 and TRBJ2-5, reads DSGVTQTPKHLITATGQRVTLRCSPRSGDLSVYWYQQSLDQGLQFLIQYYNGEERAKGNILERFSAQQFPDLHSELNLSSLELGDSALYFCASSNRGSVEETQYFGPGTRLLVL.

CDR3 sequence (DNA): TGCGCCAGCAGCTTGTCAGAGAATGAAAAACTGTTTTTT. Translating it yields CASSLSENEKLFF. The chain is built from TRBV5-1 and TRBJ1-4; D is uncertain. The length of the CDR3 is 13 residues. V gave up 1 base and J gave up 5 bases, with 6 bases separating them. Per germline, CDR1 SGHRS and CDR2 YFSETQ.

The chain employs TRBV7-2 and TRBJ1-2; D call uncertain. The germline V gene encodes CDR1 SGHTA and CDR2 FQGNSA. This CDR3 comprises 14 residues. The V and J ends lost 2 bases and 7 bases respectively, with 14 bases between them. CDR3 DNA sequence: TGTGCCAGCAGCTTATCGTCGGCTAGCGGTGGCTACACCTTC. It is translated as CASSLSSASGGYTF. Based on the CDR3 plus reference TRBV7-2 and TRBJ1-2, the full variable domain is GAGVSQSPSNKVTEKGKDVELRCDPISGHTALYWYRQSLGQGLEFLIYFQGNSAPDKSGLPSDRFSAERTGGSVSTLTIQRTQQEDSAVYLCASSLSSASGGYTFGSGTRLTVV.

The chain couples TRBV6-5 to TRBJ1-4, with D uncertain. Trimming cost V 4 bases and J 7 bases, with 10 bases left between them. CDR3 length equals 13 residues. CDR1 MNHEY and CDR2 SVGAGI come from the germline V gene. Written as DNA, the CDR3 is TGTGCCAGCAGTTCCGGATCCGGTGAAAAACTGTTTTTT. Protein product: CASSSGSGEKLFF.

In its sample, this clone was seen once. The gene calls are TRBV5-1 and TRBJ2-1, with 9 bases that match TRBD2. Germline trimming cut 0 bases from V and 7 bases from J; bases unmatched to any gene: 5. CDR1 is SGHRS, CDR2 YFSETQ, per germline. This CDR3 is built from 15 residues. CDR3 amino acids: CASSLGSGGTNEQFF. The CDR3 DNA reads as TGCGCCAGCAGCTTGGGTAGCGGGGGTACGAATGAGCAGTTCTTC. Filled out from reference TRBV5-1 and TRBJ2-1, the complete variable domain reads KAGVTQTPRYLIKTRGQQVTLSCSPISGHRSVSWYQQTPGQGLQFLFEYFSETQRNKGNFPGRFSGRQFSNSRSEMNVSTLELGDSALYLCASSLGSGGTNEQFFGPGTRLTVL.

The chain recombines TRBV7-3 with TRBJ2-5; D is unresolved. V dropped 5 bases and J dropped 7 bases, with 14 bases sitting between them. Looked up from germline, CDR1 is SGHTA and CDR2 is FQGTGA. The CDR3 is made up of 13 amino acids. Here the CDR3 DNA reads TGTGCCAGCAGCCTAGTACGGTTCGGGACCCAGTACTTC. It is translated as CASSLVRFGTQYF.

The V call is TRBV13, the J call TRBJ2-6; the D is unclear. Looked up from germline, CDR1 is PRHDT and CDR2 is FYEKMQ (reference sequence). The CDR3 has 15 residues. Deletions cut 3 bases from V and 1 base from J, with 7 bases between. The CDR3 is CASSFRTSGANVLTF. The CDR3 DNA reads as TGTGCCAGCAGCTTCAGAACTTCTGGGGCCAACGTCCTGACTTTC.

V usage is TRBV27 and J usage is TRBJ1-2; no clear D. The V gene lost 2 bases and the J gene lost 4 bases, with 11 bases spanning the gap. Germline CDR1 and CDR2: MNHEY and SMNVEV (reference sequence). The length of the CDR3 is 14 residues. The CDR3 coding sequence is TGTGCCAGCAGTTTAAGTTTCGGTACCTATGGCTACACCTTC. Translated, it gives CASSLSFGTYGYTF.

Details on this clone: This sample includes further DNA sequences coding for the same CDR3. The chain links TRBV5-4 to TRBJ1-1, with 7 bases that match TRBD1. Trimming removed 3 bases from V and 3 bases from J; junction bases left unmatched: 2. The CDR3 is made up of 13 amino acids. CDR1 and CDR2 (germline): SGHNT, YYREEE (reference sequence). The CDR3 DNA is TGTGCCAGCAGCTACAGGGGTGACACTGAAGCTTTCTTT. Protein product: CASSYRGDTEAFF.

The chain recombines TRBV19 with TRBJ1-3, with 7 bases that match TRBD1. The ends lost 3 bases at V and 1 base at J; junction bases unmatched: 12. Germline V lookup: CDR1 LNHDA, CDR2 SQIVND (reference sequence). The CDR3 is 18 amino acids. Here the CDR3 DNA reads TGTGCCAGTAGTATGGGAGGGGGCGCGAAAAATTCTGGAAACACCATATATTTT. This codes for CASSMGGGAKNSGNTIYF.

The chain combines TRBV5-5 with TRBJ2-1; D unresolved. Trimming removed 1 base at V and 0 bases at J, with 14 bases between. Germline V gives CDR1 SGHKS, CDR2 YYEKEE (reference sequence). The CDR3 extends over 17 amino acids. In DNA, the CDR3 is TGTGCCAGCAGCTTGCTCCTTATTACAATCTCCTACAATGAGCAGTTCTTC. Its translation is CASSLLLITISYNEQFF.

The chain couples TRBV4-2 to TRBJ1-4; D call uncertain. Trimming took off 5 bases at V and 5 bases at J, with 12 bases between the two ends. Germline assignment: CDR1 LGHNA and CDR2 YNFKEQ. The CDR3 loop spans 14 amino acids. This chain's CDR3 is CASSGEVENEKLFF. The CDR3 nucleotides read TGTGCCAGCAGCGGGGAGGTTGAGAATGAAAAACTGTTTTTT.

V gene TRBV6-5 combines with J gene TRBJ1-6, with D possibly matching TRBD1 (5 bases). The germline V and J ends were trimmed by 6 bases and 5 bases, with 11 bases remaining between them. The CDR3 totals 14 residues. In germline, CDR1 is MNHEY, CDR2 SVGAGI. The CDR3 sequence: CASRAGRHNSPLHF. The CDR3 DNA is TGTGCCAGCAGGGCGGGACGGCATAATTCACCCCTCCACTTT.

The chain has TRBV10-1 and TRBJ2-7, with D hard to call. In germline, CDR1 is WNHNN, CDR2 SYGVQD (reference sequence). Deletions cut 3 bases from V and 0 bases from J, with 9 bases between. The CDR3 runs to 14 residues. CDR3 sequence: CASSDTSSSYEQYF. The CDR3 DNA reads TGCGCCAGCAGTGATACCTCTAGCTCCTACGAGCAGTACTTC.

The chain is built from TRBV2 and TRBJ2-7; no definite D call. Trimming stripped 5 bases from V and 5 bases from J, with 7 bases between. The CDR3 is made up of 11 amino acids. Looked up from germline, CDR1 is SNHLY and CDR2 is FYNNEI. CDR3 nucleotides: TGTGCCAGCAGTTACAGCCACGAGCAGTACTTC. Amino acids: CASSYSHEQYF.

The chain carries TRBV4-2 and TRBJ1-5; a possible D gene is TRBD1 (5 bases). Germline V lookup: CDR1 LGHNA, CDR2 YNFKEQ. Trimming shortened V by 8 bases and J by 0 bases, and 11 bases separated the two germline ends. This CDR3 has 14 amino acids. CDR3 in amino acids: CASSGGLSNQPQHF. The CDR3 nucleotides are TGTGCCAGCTCGGGGGGTCTTAGCAATCAGCCCCAGCATTTT.

V usage is TRBV2 and J usage is TRBJ2-3; D is ambiguous. Germline V gene data show CDR1 as SNHLY and CDR2 as FYNNEI. V lost 4 bases, J lost 6 bases, and 11 bases lay in between. This CDR3 region has 13 residues. The CDR3, as DNA: TGTGCCAGCAGTGTGCTCTTGGCCGATACGCAGTATTTT. Protein product: CASSVLLADTQYF.

V is TRBV6-5 and J is TRBJ1-2; D remains unclear. V was cut by 6 bases and J by 2 bases, with 7 bases left in between. The CDR3 runs 12 residues. CDR1 MNHEY and CDR2 SVGAGI come from the germline V gene. The CDR3 reads CASRGSNYGYTF. In DNA, the CDR3 is TGTGCCAGCAGGGGCAGCAACTATGGCTACACCTTC.

The genes are TRBV11-2 and TRBJ2-7; TRBD1 matches at 8 bases. Germline-derived CDR1 and CDR2 are SGHAT and FQNNGV. V dropped 3 bases and J dropped 3; count of bases not matched to a gene: 1. CDR3 length equals 13 residues. For the CDR3, the DNA is TGTGCCAGCAGCTTCGACAGGGGCTACGAGCAGTACTTC. Amino acid sequence: CASSFDRGYEQYF.

This chain uses TRBV11-1 with TRBJ1-1; D uncertain. Trimming removed 2 bases from V and 1 base from J, with 5 bases in between. The germline V gene encodes CDR1 SGHAT and CDR2 FQDESV (reference sequence). The CDR3 extends over 13 amino acids. DNA for the CDR3: TGTGCCAGCAGCTTATTTGGGAACACTGAAGCTTTCTTT. Residues: CASSLFGNTEAFF.

This chain links TRBV4-1 with TRBJ1-6, with D possibly TRBD1 on 5 matching bases. Germline CDR1 is MGHRA and CDR2 is YSYEKL. The CDR3 sequence is 15 residues long. The germline V and J ends were trimmed by 4 bases and 7 bases, with 14 bases remaining between them. CDR3 nucleotide sequence: TGCGCCAGCAGCCCGCCGACAGTCACAAATTCACCCCTCCACTTT. Encoded protein: CASSPPTVTNSPLHF.

In DNA, the CDR3 is TGTGCCAGCTTATCCTACGAGCAGTACGTC. It codes for CASLSYEQYV. The genes are TRBV21-1 and TRBJ2-7. TRBV21-1 constitutes a pseudogene. This CDR3 has 10 residues.

V and J are TRBV30 and TRBJ1-5, with unresolved D. The CDR3 runs to 15 residues. Germline lookup yields CDR1 GTSNPN and CDR2 SVGIG (reference sequence). Trimming took off 2 bases at V and 6 bases at J, with 17 bases between the two ends. The CDR3 DNA reads TGTGCCTGGAGTTTGGCAGGCGGTAGCGGTCAGCCCCAGCATTTT. Translating it yields CAWSLAGGSGQPQHF.

J is TRBJ2-1 and V is TRBV6-6; D possibly corresponds to TRBD2 (6 bases). Trimming stripped 7 bases from V and 4 bases from J, with 11 bases between. The CDR3 contains 13 residues. Germline V gene data show CDR1 as MNHNY and CDR2 as SVGAGI (reference sequence). The CDR3 loop is CASNPGTYNEQFF. DNA of the CDR3: TGTGCCAGCAATCCCGGGACTTACAATGAGCAGTTCTTC.

CDR3: CASSFGPYNEQFF. As DNA, the CDR3 is TGCGCCAGCAGCTTCGGCCCCTACAATGAGCAGTTCTTC. The V call is TRBV4-1, the J call TRBJ2-1; D unclear. Germline CDR1 reads MGHRA; CDR2 reads YSYEKL. This CDR3 region has 13 residues. Trimming cost V 5 bases and J 2 bases, with 7 bases left between them.

The CDR3 spells CASSITTAPDTQYF. Here the CDR3 DNA reads TGTGCCAGTAGTATAACAACCGCCCCCGATACGCAGTATTTT. The gene calls are TRBV19 and TRBJ2-3; unclear D gene. This CDR3 has 14 amino acids. V lost 2 bases to trimming and J lost 6 bases, with 12 bases between them. From germline, CDR1 is LNHDA and CDR2 SQIVND (reference sequence).

This chain links TRBV13 with TRBJ2-6; 8 nucleotides agree with TRBD1. CDR1 PRHDT and CDR2 FYEKMQ come from the germline V gene (reference sequence). CDR3 length: 15 amino acids. The trim removed 9 bases at V and 4 bases at J, leaving 8 bases unmatched. The CDR3: CASFIQGAGANVLTF. The CDR3 nucleotides read TGTGCCAGTTTTATCCAGGGGGCAGGGGCCAACGTCCTGACTTTC.